The 19 T cell receptor beta chains listed next were all sequenced from one sample in a study of CD8 T cells in ankylosing spondylitis. TCRdb used MiXCR to reprocess the 5' RACE reads, holding one entry per CDR3 protein. The sample contains 150,000 to 200,000 distinct CDR3 sequences, approximately 20% of which appear only once. Specimen: blood, either unsorted or a sorted T cell fraction (not recorded which). Every receptor here comes from a male donor with ankylosing spondylitis or in good health (not recorded which).

This clonotype was found many times. The chain recombines TRBV27 with TRBJ2-7, with D possibly matching TRBD1 (5 bases). The V gene lost 6 bases and the J gene lost 4 bases, with 7 bases spanning the gap. This CDR3 is 11 amino acids long. The germline V gene has CDR1 MNHEY and CDR2 SMNVEV (reference sequence). The CDR3 spells CASSQGYEQYF. The DNA of the CDR3 is TGTGCCAGCAGCCAGGGTTACGAGCAGTACTTC.

The sample holds a few counts of this clonotype. The chain joins TRBV7-2 to TRBJ2-5; TRBD2 is a possible D gene (6 bases). CDR3 length: 16 amino acids. In germline, CDR1 is SGHTA, CDR2 FQGNSA. With 5 bases removed from V and 4 bases from J, the gap between germline ends came to 20 bases. The CDR3, as DNA: TGTGCCAGCAGCACCCCTGGTGGAGAGGGAGGAGAGACCCAGTACTTC. This codes for CASSTPGGEGGETQYF.

Many counts were recorded for this clonotype. The chain carries TRBV20-1 and TRBJ2-3, with D possibly being TRBD2 (6 bases). The germline V gene encodes CDR1 DFQATT and CDR2 SNEGSKA (reference sequence). This CDR3 region has 12 residues. The ends were cut back, 3 bases at V and 6 bases at J, with 10 bases in the middle. The CDR3 here is CSASAGMDTQYF. The DNA for the CDR3 is TGCAGTGCTAGTGCGGGAATGGATACGCAGTATTTT.

This clonotype has just a few counts. The chain employs TRBV12-3 or TRBV12-4 and TRBJ2-1, with D perhaps matching TRBD2 (6 bases). V lost 6 bases to trimming and J lost 12 bases, with 18 bases between them. The CDR3 length is 13 residues. CDR3 residues: CASRSTGLGGQFF. Here the CDR3 DNA reads TGTGCCAGCAGGTCTACAGGACTGGGGGGGCAGTTCTTC.

The chain links TRBV29-1 to TRBJ2-5; TRBD2 aligns across 7 bases. The CDR3 consists of 13 residues. Germline loops: CDR1 SQVTM, CDR2 ANQGSEA. For the CDR3, the DNA is TGCAGTCACTACGGGGGGTTCGAAGAGACCCAGTACTTC. This encodes CSHYGGFEETQYF.

The table lists this clonotype with many counts. This chain connects TRBV25-1 to TRBJ2-3; D is possibly TRBD1 or TRBD2 (5 bases each). V was clipped by 2 bases and J by 2 bases, with 14 bases between them. The CDR3 is 16 residues long. CDR1 is MGHDK and CDR2 is SYGVNS in the germline V gene. The CDR3 loop reads CASSEILGTDTDTQYF. Here the CDR3 DNA reads TGTGCCAGCAGTGAAATCCTCGGGACGGACACAGATACGCAGTATTTT.

The V and J genes are TRBV5-1 and TRBJ1-2, with 7 nucleotides matching TRBD1. V gave up 4 bases and J gave up 4 bases; unmatched junction bases: 7. The CDR3 totals 14 residues. Germline V gene data show CDR1 as SGHRS and CDR2 as YFSETQ. CDR3 residues: CASSRRGRFYGYTF. The CDR3 bases are TGCGCCAGCAGCAGAAGGGGGCGATTCTATGGCTACACCTTC.

V gene TRBV5-6 combines with J gene TRBJ2-3, with D perhaps given as TRBD1 or TRBD2 (5 bases each). Trimming took off 4 bases at V and 6 bases at J, with 15 bases between the two ends. The CDR3 has 14 amino acids. Looked up from germline, CDR1 is SGHDT and CDR2 is YYEEEE. The CDR3 protein is CASSLRGEADTQYF. The CDR3, as DNA: TGTGCCAGCAGCCTCCGGGGCGAGGCCGATACGCAGTATTTT.

This clonotype was counted only a few times. The chain combines TRBV11-2 with TRBJ2-7, with 7 bases that match TRBD2. This CDR3 has 17 amino acids. Germline assignment: CDR1 SGHAT and CDR2 FQNNGV. Trimming took 1 base from V and 5 from J; bases not matched to a gene: 14. The CDR3 is CASSLVWAGGRFNEQYF. The CDR3 coding sequence is TGTGCCAGCAGCTTAGTATGGGCAGGCGGGAGATTCAACGAGCAGTACTTC.

V usage is TRBV5-1 and J usage is TRBJ2-5; D gene ambiguous. The CDR3 loop spans 13 amino acids. Germline CDR1 SGHRS, CDR2 YFSETQ. V lost 1 base and J lost 5, with 9 bases in between. CDR3 sequence reads: CASSLKAGETQYF. CDR3 DNA: TGCGCCAGCAGCTTGAAAGCTGGGGAGACCCAGTACTTC. Combining the CDR3 with reference TRBV5-1 and TRBJ2-5 gives the whole variable domain KAGVTQTPRYLIKTRGQQVTLSCSPISGHRSVSWYQQTPGQGLQFLFEYFSETQRNKGNFPGRFSGRQFSNSRSEMNVSTLELGDSALYLCASSLKAGETQYFGPGTRLLVL.

In this sample, this clonotype turned up a few times. The chain uses TRBV6-5 and TRBJ1-5, with D perhaps TRBD1 (6 bases). Germline loops: CDR1 MNHEY, CDR2 SVGAGI. Trimming shortened V by 6 bases and J by 0 bases, and 9 bases separated the two germline ends. The CDR3 has 14 amino acids. The CDR3 loop reads CASRYRVSNQPQHF. The CDR3 DNA follows: TGTGCCAGCAGGTACAGGGTTAGCAATCAGCCCCAGCATTTT.

In its sample, this clonotype was seen many times. The chain joins TRBV5-1 to TRBJ2-2; either TRBD1 or TRBD2 may supply D (5 bases each). Germline lookup yields CDR1 SGHRS and CDR2 YFSETQ. V was cut by 6 bases and J by 6 bases, with 21 bases left in between. There are 16 residues in the CDR3. In DNA form, the CDR3 reads TGCGCCAGCACATTCCGGGGCCTAGAGGACTCCGGGGAGCTGTTTTTT. Translation: CASTFRGLEDSGELFF.

This clonotype was counted a few times. The chain joins TRBV5-1 to TRBJ2-2; D gene uncertain. This CDR3 has 15 residues. Trimming stripped 2 bases from V and 0 bases from J, with 8 bases between. Germline V gene sequence: CDR1 SGHRS, CDR2 YFSETQ. The CDR3 coding sequence is TGCGCCAGCAGCTTACCGGGCCCGAACACCGGGGAGCTGTTTTTT. It specifies CASSLPGPNTGELFF.

In this sample, this clonotype turned up many times. CDR3 nucleotides: TGCGCCAGCAGCTTGGCAGAGCACTATGGCTACACCTTC. It specifies CASSLAEHYGYTF. The chain couples TRBV5-1 to TRBJ1-2; the D is unclear. Germline CDR1 and CDR2: SGHRS and YFSETQ. With 0 bases removed from V and 3 bases from J, the gap between germline ends came to 6 bases. CDR3 length equals 13 residues.

This clonotype showed up many times. The chain uses TRBV28 and TRBJ2-1; 7 bases fit TRBD1. Germline CDR1 reads MDHEN; CDR2 reads SYDVKM. CDR3 length equals 13 residues. The CDR3: CVVLAGGYNEQFF. Here the CDR3 DNA reads TGTGTCGTGCTGGCAGGGGGCTACAATGAGCAGTTCTTC.

The rearrangement links TRBV30 to TRBJ2-5, with TRBD2 matching 9 bases. J was trimmed by 4 bases and V by 7 bases; bases with no gene match: 7. CDR1 is GTSNPN and CDR2 is SVGIG in the germline V gene (reference sequence). This CDR3 has 13 amino acids. The DNA for the CDR3 is TGTGCCTCGCACGGACTAGCGAGAGAGACCCAGTACTTC. Translated, it gives CASHGLARETQYF.

V usage is TRBV4-1 and J usage is TRBJ1-3; D is unresolved. This CDR3 is 15 amino acids long. V was trimmed by 3 bases and J by 4 bases, leaving 13 bases between them. Germline V gene lookup returns CDR1 MGHRA and CDR2 YSYEKL. This CDR3 reads CASSHTDRRGNTIYF. The DNA for the CDR3 is TGCGCCAGCAGCCACACGGACCGGCGGGGAAACACCATATATTTT.

This clonotype was seen a handful of times. It may be a read error: a sequence one base away is much more abundant. The V call is TRBV20-1, the J call TRBJ2-7; perhaps TRBD2 as D (6 bases). Germline CDR1 DFQATT, CDR2 SNEGSKA (reference sequence). This CDR3 comprises 12 residues. Trimming removed 1 base at V and 5 bases at J, with 9 bases between. CDR3 nucleotides: TGCAGTGCTAGAGGCGGGACCCACGAGCAGTACTTC. Translated, it gives CSARGGTHEQYF.

This chain joins TRBV28 and TRBJ1-2; D is undetermined. Germline lookup yields CDR1 MDHEN and CDR2 SYDVKM. Trimming removed 5 bases from V and 4 bases from J, with 14 bases in between. The CDR3 extends over 14 amino acids. The CDR3, as DNA: TGTGCCAGCAGTACCACGGGAGGGTCCTATGGCTACACCTTC. This codes for CASSTTGGSYGYTF.